The present T cell receptor (beta chain) was sequenced within a study of OX40 agonist ivuxolimab in advanced cancers. Looking at the study overall: The costimulatory receptor OX40 (CD134) was targeted by ivuxolimab, a fully human IgG2 agonistic monoclonal antibody. Intravenous ivuxolimab was administered to patients every 2 weeks at six dose levels: 0.01, 0.1, 0.3, 1.5, 3 and 10 mg/kg. Of the approximately 50 dose-escalation patients, hepatocellular carcinoma was present in 19, melanoma in approximately 15, renal cell carcinoma in 9 and head and neck cancer in 9. A male proportion of 82.7% and a mean age of approximately 58 years, ranging from 23 to 79, were recorded for the dose-escalation cohort. Patients were allowed to have had prior anti-PD-1, anti-PD-L1 or anti-CTLA-4 therapy, and around 43% of the dose-escalation patients had been treated with checkpoint inhibitors. Partial responses occurred in three dose-escalation patients: two with cutaneous melanoma and one with hepatocellular carcinoma. Peripheral TCRbeta sequencing was intended to test whether TCR sequence diversity was altered and clonal T-cell expansion was caused by ivuxolimab. The paper describes the monotherapy dose-escalation part (N of about 47 patients) of the phase I trial of ivuxolimab.

Patients with autoimmune disease history or receiving systemic immunosuppression were excluded from the trial. Peripheral blood for TCR sequencing was collected from all dose cohorts at baseline, on cycle 4 day 1, and on cycle 7 day 1. The samples were taken from a phase I, first-in-human, multicenter, open-label dose-escalation trial of ivuxolimab. The trial enrolled adults with locally advanced or metastatic head and neck squamous cell, hepatocellular, melanoma or renal cell carcinoma. Before TCR sequencing, CD4+ T cells and CD8+ T cells from peripheral blood were sorted into separate populations. A remark on this clone: What this receptor recognizes is not known. Per-base qualities were not stored, and no clone one base away is much larger.

Overall study results and their limits: Antigen specificity was not determined for the clonally expanded peripheral T cells. Low levels of normalized T-cell clonal expansion were also shown by some nonresponding patients. In partial responders in the 0.1-3.0 mg/kg groups, normalized peripheral clonal expansion was found to be among the lowest, especially among CD8+ T cells. After ivuxolimab, more expanded clones were found on average in CD8+ T cells than in CD4+ T cells. At doses from 0.1 to 3.0 mg/kg, clonal expansion was seen in both CD4+ and CD8+ blood T cells between baseline and week 6.

Ends trimmed: V by 7 bases, J by 5 bases; bases unmatched to a gene: 10. The germline V gene encodes CDR1 LNHDA and CDR2 SQIVND (reference sequence). The CDR3 starts with the cysteine, ends with the phenylalanine, and has 14 residues. Left in the record is the CDR3 DNA by itself, 42 bases read in frame from the first base. Genomic DNA was isolated from the sorted cells so that the TCRbeta CDR3 region could be sequenced. TCRbeta CDR3 regions were sequenced using the immunoSEQ Assay. TCRdb stores this immuneACCESS table with in-frame sequences only. Part of the clones is absent; in the studies checked, under half of the shortfall reflects unresolved V genes, and no reason is known for the rest. This sample has roughly 100,000 clones in its table, and less than 95% of those were observed once. The ten largest clones add up to roughly 1.5% of the sample.

The input for sequencing was CD4+ or CD8+ T cells sorted from blood, taken in a trial of the OX40 agonist ivuxolimab. The clonotype was recovered from an adult with an advanced solid tumor such as melanoma, head and neck, liver or kidney cancer. The chain is made from TRBV19 and TRBJ2-5, and 7 junctional nucleotides match TRBD2. This receptor carries the CDR3 CASNPTGGGETQYF. The DNA is TGTGCCAGTAACCCAACCGGGGGAGGGGAGACCCAGTACTTC.